This T cell receptor (beta chain) was profiled in a study of blood T cells in healthy people across ages (dated by TCRdb to between 2014 and 2017). For the wider study: In model experiments, template switching captured roughly one uniquely barcoded TCR beta cDNA molecule for every two T cells. To track age-related changes in TCR beta repertoire diversity, the study relied on deep sequencing normalized with unique cDNA molecular identifiers. The donors were split into four age groups: young (average roughly 15 years), middle-aged (39), aged (roughly 68) and long-lived (under 85). Using the same blood draw, the study looked at two additional independent replicas of 1 million unique cDNA reads for two donors, one aged 18 to 29 and the other aged 80 or older. Results the study describes overall, beyond this receptor: Compared with the aged group, the long-lived group had more naive CD4+ T cells, fewer expanded clones and increased TCR diversity, suggesting age selection. A strong correlation was found between observed TCR beta diversity and the percentage of naive T cells measured by flow cytometry. Total diversity estimates from one million sequenced T cells were considered lower bounds and underestimates. Donor CMV infection status was unknown, potentially confounding age-related changes in expanded clonotypes. Observed TCR beta diversity per million T cells fell roughly linearly with age, and a significant reduction was already apparent by age roughly 40. Bulk unsorted PBMC profiling prevented conclusive comparison of naive and antigen-experienced compartments.

This clonotype was seen only a few times. Its antigen specificity is not known. Within one base of it there is no much larger clone, and no base qualities were kept. Donors were a few dozen systemically healthy Caucasian individuals from Russia aged about 6 to 100 years. Each donor gave around 9 milliliters of peripheral blood, collected into EDTA-treated Vacutainer tubes. Ficoll-Paque density-gradient centrifugation was used to isolate PBMCs, with at least 7 million obtained per sample. Trizol reagent was used to extract total RNA from PBMCs, with at least 5 micrograms per sample. For every donor, flow cytometry on a PBMC aliquot measured the percentage of naive CD45RAhigh/CD27high T cells. Receptors were amplified or captured by 5' RACE. TCRdb names Illumina HiSeq 2500 as the instrument used. A second PCR of 7 to 11 cycles was performed with a sample-barcoded 5' primer and a J-beta primer mix. A unique molecular identifier was introduced onto each TCR beta cDNA molecule by a template-switch 5' adaptor carrying 12 random nucleotides. At least 2.5 million CDR3-containing paired-end reads were obtained from each sample. All of the RNA was converted into first-strand cDNA using the Mint cDNA synthesis kit, with a TRBC-specific oligonucleotide serving as the primer. All cDNA was treated with uracil-DNA glycosylase and then went through a first 18-cycle PCR with the universal primers M1SS and BC2_uni_R. Per the source publication's procedure: Normalization of each sample was performed by random selection of 1 million high-quality reads, each carrying a distinct molecular identifier. Reads sharing molecular identifiers were discarded rather than binned into consensus sequences. CDR3 identification, clonotype clustering and error correction used MiTCR with a Q25 quality threshold and the strictest error-elimination algorithm. A nonparametric unseen species model with Euler transformation was used to estimate a lower bound on total TCR beta diversity. In TCRdb, the public reads were trimmed at Q25 with fastp and aligned with MiXCR, with productive beta chains retained. Rows merge per CDR3 protein into single entries with the most common DNA and genes. None of the V and J calls come from the authors' own analysis; TCRdb made them. The sample profile shows fewer than 800,000 distinct CDR3 sequences; 20% to 25% of them were found once. Clones ranked in the top ten supply 9.4% of the sample.

These data also featured in a second study, about T cells of mothers and their children. From that second study: The donors were nine systemically healthy Caucasian individuals, made up of three mothers and their six children. cDNA synthesis consumed the entire amount of extracted RNA, loaded at around 1.4 ug RNA in each 15 ul reaction. In the second PCR, the M1S primer introduced both the sample barcodes and 2-4 random nucleotides. More than 9 million TCR beta CDR3 reads were obtained from each mother, and about 3 million reads were obtained from each child. Thymic selection similarly shapes TCR recombination output in related and unrelated pairs, with minor effect from inherited differences. Related mother-child pairs always showed normalized repertoire overlap that was slightly higher than in unrelated mother-child pairs, though the difference was never significant. Persistent microchimeric T cell clones were not detected, at a sensitivity of 95 to 100 clones per million clonotypes. In the study, deep NGS was used to compare the TCR beta repertoires of mothers and children, and features distinguishing related mother-child pairs from unrelated individuals were sought. Mothers averaged approximately 41 +/- 4 years of age and children averaged roughly 11 +/- 4 years. After adapter ligation was performed with NEBNext reagents, the libraries were sequenced on an Illumina HiSeq 2000 with 100+100 nt paired-end reads. To avoid cross-contamination, the mother libraries and the child libraries were prepared a month apart and sequenced in separate runs. Each donor had between about 500,000 and 2,300,000 distinct TCR beta clonotypes identified. Naive TCR beta clonotypes were estimated from low-frequency clonotypes matched to each donor's FACS-determined naive share, without sorting.

This receptor was obtained from a boy aged 5-17 years in good health. The sequenced sample consisted of blood.

The CDR3 has the sequence CSARVPGLAGLEQFF. The DNA reads TGCAGTGCTAGAGTGCCGGGACTAGCGGGGCTTGAGCAGTTCTTC. The chain joins TRBV20-1 to TRBJ2-7, and 13 junctional nucleotides match TRBD2. The J call is uncertain, as TRBJ2-1 better fits the DNA end. The CDR3 holds 15 amino acids from the cysteine to the phenylalanine. Just the 45-base CDR3 DNA is kept, in frame starting at base 1. From the germline V gene (reference sequence), CDR1 is DFQATT and CDR2 is SNEGSKA.